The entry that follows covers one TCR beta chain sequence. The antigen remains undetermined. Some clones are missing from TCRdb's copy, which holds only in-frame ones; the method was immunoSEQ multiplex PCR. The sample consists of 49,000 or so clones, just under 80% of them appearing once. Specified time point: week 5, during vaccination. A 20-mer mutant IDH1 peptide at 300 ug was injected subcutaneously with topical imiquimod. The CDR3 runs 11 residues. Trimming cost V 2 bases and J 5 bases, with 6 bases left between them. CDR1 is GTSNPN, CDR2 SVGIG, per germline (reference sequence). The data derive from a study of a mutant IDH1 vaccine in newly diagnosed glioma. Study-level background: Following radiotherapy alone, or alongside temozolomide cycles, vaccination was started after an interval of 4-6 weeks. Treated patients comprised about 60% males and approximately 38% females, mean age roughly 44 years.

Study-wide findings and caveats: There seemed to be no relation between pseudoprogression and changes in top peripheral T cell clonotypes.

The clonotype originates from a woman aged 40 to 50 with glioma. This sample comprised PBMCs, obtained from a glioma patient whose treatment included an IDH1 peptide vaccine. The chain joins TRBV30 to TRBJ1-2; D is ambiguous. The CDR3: CAWSKEYGYTF. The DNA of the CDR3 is TGTGCCTGGAGTAAGGAGTATGGCTACACCTTC.